Below, 2 T cell receptor beta chains from the same sample are listed, as sequenced in a study of Graves' ophthalmopathy and Graves' hyperthyroidism. Amplification from RNA transcripts yielded the TCR beta CDR3 regions. The library came from an HTBI-primed first-round RT-PCR and a second-round multiplex PCR. TCRdb reprocessed the multiplex PCR reads via MiXCR and lists one record per CDR3 protein. The table records roughly 160,000 distinct CDR3 sequences, around 40% of them present only once. Input material: peripheral blood. These TCRs come from a man aged 25-45 years with Graves' ophthalmopathy.

The chain carries TRBV11-2 and TRBJ1-3, with D perhaps TRBD1 (5 bases). CDR1 and CDR2 (germline): SGHAT, FQNNGV. The CDR3 loop spans 19 amino acids. The V gene lost 5 bases and the J gene lost 4 bases, with 27 bases spanning the gap. CDR3 DNA sequence: TGTGCCAGCAGCCCCCCCTTAGGGCCAGGGCCCGGGCCCGGAAACACCATATATTTT. Encoded protein: CASSPPLGPGPGPGNTIYF. Complete variable domain (other parts from reference TRBV11-2 and TRBJ1-3): EAGVAQSPRYKIIEKRQSVAFWCNPISGHATLYWYQQILGQGPKLLIQFQNNGVVDDSQLPKDRFSAERLKGVDSTLKIQPAKLEDSAVYLCASSPPLGPGPGPGNTIYFGEGSWLTVV.

This clonotype occurred many times. This chain joins TRBV30 and TRBJ1-1; D is undetermined. The V end lost 4 bases, the J end lost 2 bases, and 8 bases lay between the germline ends. There are 12 residues in the CDR3. Germline V gives CDR1 GTSNPN, CDR2 SVGIG (reference sequence). The CDR3: CAWTYGNTEAFF. For the CDR3, the DNA is TGTGCCTGGACTTATGGAAACACTGAAGCTTTCTTT.